These 24 T cell receptor beta chains originate from one sample sequenced in a study of shared clonotypes between healthy human individuals. Sequencing was performed with immunoSEQ multiplex PCR; in TCRdb, only in-frame clones are kept and a portion is missing. The sample records 2 million to 3 million clones, roughly 93% being singletons. Sequencing was done on a sample of naive CD4+ T cells from PBMCs. The subset: CD45RA+ positively selected. The receptor set was obtained from a man between 18 and 29 years old in good health. Some clones in this sample may be carry-over from other donors' samples.

CDR3 nucleotides: TGCGCCAGCAGCTTGGGTTTTGGGGAGATGAACACTGAAGCTTTCTTT. Translated, it gives CASSLGFGEMNTEAFF. The rearrangement joins TRBV5-1 to TRBJ1-1; D unclear. The CDR3 spans 16 residues. Germline V CDR1 and CDR2: SGHRS, YFSETQ. Trimming stripped 0 bases from V and 0 bases from J, with 12 bases between. The whole variable domain, remainder taken from reference TRBV5-1 and TRBJ1-1, is KAGVTQTPRYLIKTRGQQVTLSCSPISGHRSVSWYQQTPGQGLQFLFEYFSETQRNKGNFPGRFSGRQFSNSRSEMNVSTLELGDSALYLCASSLGFGEMNTEAFFGQGTRLTVV.

The chain joins TRBV28 to TRBJ1-4; 8 positions agree with TRBD1. Germline V gene sequence: CDR1 MDHEN, CDR2 SYDVKM. The CDR3 length is 14 residues. V trimming: 5 bases; J trimming: 7 bases; junction bases outside the gene matches: 6. As DNA, the CDR3 is TGTGCCAGCAGTCAGGGGGCGGTCCGTGAAAAACTGTTTTTT. Residues: CASSQGAVREKLFF.

This sequence joins TRBV5-1 and TRBJ2-7, with D unresolved. The CDR3 is 13 residues long. V was clipped by 0 bases and J by 1 base, with 5 bases between them. CDR1 is SGHRS, CDR2 YFSETQ, per germline. As DNA, the CDR3 is TGCGCCAGCAGCTTGGCTGAATCCTACGAGCAGTACTTC. It codes for CASSLAESYEQYF.

The chain employs TRBV11-2 and TRBJ2-5, with D possibly being TRBD2 (5 bases). V lost 3 bases to trimming and J lost 7 bases, with 15 bases between them. The CDR3 runs 14 residues. The germline gives CDR1 SGHAT, CDR2 FQNNGV. CDR3 nucleotide sequence: TGTGCCAGCAGCTTGGGGAGAGCCGAAGGGACCCAGTACTTC. Translated, it gives CASSLGRAEGTQYF.

The V and J genes are TRBV29-1 and TRBJ2-3; D unresolved. Trimming removed 2 bases at V and 0 bases at J, with 9 bases between. This CDR3 comprises 14 residues. In germline, CDR1 is SQVTM, CDR2 ANQGSEA. CDR3 loop: CSVERQSSTDTQYF. The CDR3 DNA follows: TGCAGCGTTGAAAGGCAGTCTAGCACAGATACGCAGTATTTT.

The CDR3 loop reads CASSRDILSYEQYF. In nucleotides, the CDR3 is TGTGCCAGCAGCCGGGACATTCTTTCCTACGAGCAGTACTTC. The gene calls are TRBV7-2 and TRBJ2-7; D might be TRBD1 (6 bases). Germline CDR1 and CDR2: SGHTA and FQGNSA. This CDR3 region has 14 residues. The ends were cut back, 5 bases at V and 1 base at J, with 12 bases in the middle.

The rearrangement joins TRBV28 to TRBJ2-1; 9 bases line up with TRBD1. This CDR3 is 15 amino acids long. Trimming took 5 bases from V and 3 from J; bases not matched to a gene: 5. From germline, CDR1 is MDHEN and CDR2 SYDVKM. For the CDR3, the DNA is TGTGCCAGCAGTAGTCCGGGACAGGGCTACAATGAGCAGTTCTTC. Protein: CASSSPGQGYNEQFF.

This chain joins TRBV5-4 and TRBJ1-4, with D maybe TRBD1 (6 bases). Germline assignment: CDR1 SGHNT and CDR2 YYREEE (reference sequence). V was clipped by 3 bases and J by 11 bases, with 20 bases between them. The CDR3 spans 15 residues. The CDR3 sequence: CASSSGGQSEGKLFF. Written as DNA, the CDR3 is TGTGCCAGCAGCTCCGGGGGCCAGTCCGAAGGGAAACTGTTTTTT.

J is TRBJ2-1 and V is TRBV11-3; D unclear. Germline values: CDR1 SGHNT, CDR2 YENEEA. Trimming took 2 bases from V and 6 from J, leaving 8 bases between them. The CDR3 runs to 13 residues. The CDR3 DNA sequence: TGTGCCAGCAGCTTACGCGGCGTCAATGAGCAGTTCTTC. Encoded protein: CASSLRGVNEQFF.

In the case of this clone: Within the sample, other DNA sequences also encode this same CDR3. The V gene is TRBV18, the J gene TRBJ2-5, with D possibly matching TRBD2 (6 bases). V was clipped by 2 bases and J by 1 base, with 8 bases between them. The germline CDR1 and CDR2 sequences are KGHSH and LQKENI. The CDR3 length is 14 residues. Here the CDR3 reads CASSPGRGQETQYF. The DNA of the CDR3 is TGTGCCAGCTCACCAGGGCGGGGCCAAGAGACCCAGTACTTC.

This chain connects TRBV9 to TRBJ2-4, with D tentatively TRBD1 or TRBD2 (5 bases each). Germline V gene sequence: CDR1 SGDLS, CDR2 YYNGEE. The V and J ends lost 4 bases and 4 bases respectively, with 21 bases between them. CDR3 size: 17 residues. The CDR3 reads CASSNPGRGESKNIQYF. The CDR3 DNA reads as TGTGCCAGCAGCAACCCTGGGAGAGGGGAATCGAAAAACATTCAGTACTTC.

This clone was picked up one time. Given a much more abundant clone one base away, this may be a read error. The chain is built from TRBV4-2 and TRBJ1-1; D might be TRBD1 (6 bases). In germline, CDR1 is LGHNA, CDR2 YNFKEQ. This CDR3 contains 14 residues. Between the trimmed V and J ends, which lost 5 bases and 3 bases, there was a span of 13 bases. The CDR3: CASSLPGADTEAFF. CDR3 DNA: TGTGCCAGCAGCTTACCAGGGGCTGACACTGAAGCTTTCTTT.

This chain connects TRBV5-1 to TRBJ1-1; 7 bases are shared with TRBD1. Germline CDR1 and CDR2: SGHRS and YFSETQ. Losses at the gene ends were 0 bases for V and 0 bases for J; bases not matched to a gene: 11. The CDR3 sequence is 18 residues long. The CDR3 coding sequence is TGCGCCAGCAGCTTGGCATTTAAGGGGGCCGGGATGAACACTGAAGCTTTCTTT. Its translation: CASSLAFKGAGMNTEAFF.

This clone has only a few counts. The rearrangement uses TRBV5-4 and TRBJ2-2; D uncertain. The germline V gene has CDR1 SGHNT and CDR2 YYREEE (reference sequence). V was clipped by 3 bases and J by 5 bases, with 5 bases between them. This CDR3 is built from 12 residues. Written as DNA, the CDR3 is TGTGCCAGCAGCTCAAGGACCGGGGAGCTGTTTTTT. Amino acids: CASSSRTGELFF. The whole variable domain, remainder taken from reference TRBV5-4 and TRBJ2-2, is ETGVTQSPTHLIKTRGQQVTLRCSSQSGHNTVSWYQQALGQGPQFIFQYYREEENGRGNFPPRFSGLQFPNYSSELNVNALELDDSALYLCASSSRTGELFFGEGSRLTVL.

This clone occurred once. V gene TRBV4-2 combines with J gene TRBJ1-1; 8 bases are shared with TRBD1. The CDR3 totals 16 residues. Germline values: CDR1 LGHNA, CDR2 YNFKEQ. Trimming at V came to 0 bases and at J to 5 bases, leaving 8 bases not matched to a gene. The CDR3 reads CASSQDSFTGGTEAFF. CDR3 DNA sequence: TGTGCCAGCAGCCAAGACTCCTTCACAGGGGGTACTGAAGCTTTCTTT.

The rearrangement joins TRBV5-1 to TRBJ2-5, with TRBD2 as a possible D gene (5 bases). This CDR3 comprises 15 residues. Germline CDR1 SGHRS, CDR2 YFSETQ. The V and J ends lost 3 bases and 5 bases respectively, with 17 bases between them. The CDR3 loop is CASSYGLGEGETQYF. The CDR3 DNA reads as TGCGCCAGCAGCTACGGACTTGGGGAAGGGGAGACCCAGTACTTC.

V usage is TRBV7-7 and J usage is TRBJ2-1, with 7 positions matching TRBD2. Germline lookup yields CDR1 SSHAT and CDR2 FNYEAQ (reference sequence). Germline trimming cut 5 bases from V and 1 base from J; bases unmatched to any gene: 5. The CDR3 totals 15 residues. The CDR3 reads CASSPGRGSYNEQFF. CDR3 sequence (DNA): TGTGCCAGCAGCCCGGGGAGGGGTTCCTACAATGAGCAGTTCTTC.

V and J are TRBV13 and TRBJ2-6, with 8 bases aligning to TRBD1. The length of the CDR3 is 17 residues. J was trimmed by 0 bases and V by 4 bases; bases with no gene match: 5. In germline, CDR1 is PRHDT, CDR2 FYEKMQ (reference sequence). The CDR3 sequence: CASSWNTGGSGANVLTF. The CDR3 coding sequence is TGTGCCAGCAGCTGGAATACAGGGGGCTCTGGGGCCAACGTCCTGACTTTC.

The V and J genes are TRBV6-1 and TRBJ2-7; tentative D call: TRBD1 (6 bases). V dropped 2 bases and J dropped 0 bases, with 11 bases sitting between them. CDR1 and CDR2 (germline): MNHNS, SASEGT. The CDR3 totals 15 residues. This CDR3 is CASSEHRVSSYEQYF. The CDR3 DNA reads as TGTGCCAGCAGTGAACACAGGGTCAGCTCCTACGAGCAGTACTTC.

The CDR3 loop reads CASSPPRGSDSTYEQYF. The CDR3 nucleotides are TGTGCCAGCAGCCCACCAAGGGGCTCGGACAGCACCTACGAGCAGTACTTC. J is TRBJ2-7 and V is TRBV7-9; a possible D gene is TRBD1 (6 bases). The CDR3 spans 17 residues. Germline V gene lookup returns CDR1 SEHNR and CDR2 FQNEAQ (reference sequence). Trimming cost V 5 bases and J 2 bases, with 22 bases left between them.

A remark on this clone: The identical CDR3 is also encoded by other nucleotide sequences in the sample. The rearrangement uses TRBV6-6 and TRBJ1-3; no clear D gene. Trimming left V 0 bases short and J 4 bases short, with 7 bases between. CDR1 and CDR2 (germline): MNHNY, SVGAGI (reference sequence). The CDR3 is made up of 14 amino acids. The CDR3 DNA follows: TGTGCCAGCAGTTACTCGAACAACGGAAACACCATATATTTT. Residues: CASSYSNNGNTIYF.

This clone was seen a handful of times. The J gene is TRBJ1-1, the V gene TRBV7-9, with a tentative D call TRBD1 (6 bases). Germline values: CDR1 SEHNR, CDR2 FQNEAQ (reference sequence). The V and J ends lost 4 bases and 3 bases respectively, with 15 bases between them. The CDR3 covers 15 residues. CDR3 DNA sequence: TGTGCCAGCAGCTCACTAACGGACAGTGACACTGAAGCTTTCTTT. This gives the protein CASSSLTDSDTEAFF.

This clone was picked up a small number of times. The chain couples TRBV18 to TRBJ1-5; a weak D match, TRBD1 (6 bases). The CDR3 contains 17 residues. The V and J ends lost 6 bases and 0 bases respectively, with 18 bases between them. In germline, CDR1 is KGHSH, CDR2 LQKENI. CDR3 DNA: TGTGCCAGCTCCTTAGGAGGCAGGGGCTATAGCAATCAGCCCCAGCATTTT. Translation: CASSLGGRGYSNQPQHF.

This sequence joins TRBV5-1 and TRBJ1-3, with D unresolved. CDR3 length: 15 residues. Trimming took off 7 bases at V and 2 bases at J, with 16 bases between the two ends. Germline values: CDR1 SGHRS, CDR2 YFSETQ. The CDR3 loop reads CASAAEGLPGNTIYF. In DNA form, the CDR3 reads TGCGCCAGCGCCGCAGAAGGCCTGCCTGGAAACACCATATATTTT.